What follows is one T cell receptor beta chain and its context. What it recognizes is unknown. Trimming took 4 bases from V and 4 from J; bases not matched to a gene: 14. The CDR3 runs to 17 residues. CDR1 is SGHRS and CDR2 is YFSETQ in the germline V gene. This sample stems from a study of T cells after yellow fever vaccination. General study results and limits: Overall, a small share of clonotypes was seen in both CD4 and CD8 compartments. When the response was secondary, it was weaker but reached its peak faster, day 5 versus 15. After the booster, 95% to 98% of CD4 and roughly nine tenths of CD8 primary-response clones were re-detected.

Production of TCR cDNA was by 5'RACE template switching, which also added a universal primer site and UMIs. A single record per CDR3 protein comes from TCRdb applying MiXCR to the 5' RACE reads. The table has about 300,000 distinct CDR3 sequences, around 10% seen once. This sample comprised CD4+ T cells sorted from PBMCs, obtained 5 days after the yellow fever booster vaccination. The V gene is TRBV5-1, the J gene TRBJ2-1; TRBD1 matches at 7 bases. The TCR originated in a man between 18 and 35 years old who received the YFV17D yellow fever vaccine. CDR3 DNA: TGCGCCAGCAGCAACCCGCCTGACAGGGTGAGATACAATGAGCAGTTCTTC. Protein product: CASSNPPDRVRYNEQFF.